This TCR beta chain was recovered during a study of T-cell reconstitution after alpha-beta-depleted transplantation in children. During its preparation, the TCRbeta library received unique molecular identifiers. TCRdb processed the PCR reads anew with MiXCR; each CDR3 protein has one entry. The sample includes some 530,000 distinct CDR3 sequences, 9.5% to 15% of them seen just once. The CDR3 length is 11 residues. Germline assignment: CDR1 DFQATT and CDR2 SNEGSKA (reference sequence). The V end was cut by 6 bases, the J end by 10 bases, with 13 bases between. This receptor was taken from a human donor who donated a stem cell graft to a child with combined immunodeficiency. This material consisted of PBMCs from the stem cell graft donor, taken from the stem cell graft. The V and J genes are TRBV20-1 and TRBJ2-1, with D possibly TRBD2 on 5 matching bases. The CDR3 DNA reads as TGCAGTGCCCCCGTTCGCGGGGAGCAGTTCTTC. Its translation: CSAPVRGEQFF.